Here is one TCR beta chain with its context. The V gene's germline CDR1 is SNHLY and CDR2 FYNNEI. The CDR3 runs 14 residues. The V end was cut by 3 bases, the J end by 1 base, with 7 bases between. The sample originates from a study of blood T cell repertoires in COVID-19. Study context: Sources were T cells, B-cell-depleted T cells, or PBMCs; the material itself was cDNA or gDNA.

The study recruited people aged 18 to 89 years across approximately 24 US areas. Participant reports of clinical history set cohort assignment. Study processing details: Estimates of nucleated cell counts were drawn from the amplification of reference gene primers. TCRdb's table, derived via immunoSEQ multiplex PCR, lists solely in-frame clones and lacks some. Clone size and V and J calls were adopted from that table, with D and trimming inferred from the DNA. The table lists 390,000 or so clones, roughly 87% of them singletons. The sequencing sample was made of PBMCs or T cells enriched from blood (not recorded which). This TCR was sampled from a woman in her forties or fifties who had recovered from COVID-19. The rearrangement joins TRBV2 to TRBJ1-5; D ambiguous. The CDR3, as DNA: TGTGCCAGCAGTGAGAGGCAGAGCAATCAGCCCCAGCATTTT. It specifies CASSERQSNQPQHF.